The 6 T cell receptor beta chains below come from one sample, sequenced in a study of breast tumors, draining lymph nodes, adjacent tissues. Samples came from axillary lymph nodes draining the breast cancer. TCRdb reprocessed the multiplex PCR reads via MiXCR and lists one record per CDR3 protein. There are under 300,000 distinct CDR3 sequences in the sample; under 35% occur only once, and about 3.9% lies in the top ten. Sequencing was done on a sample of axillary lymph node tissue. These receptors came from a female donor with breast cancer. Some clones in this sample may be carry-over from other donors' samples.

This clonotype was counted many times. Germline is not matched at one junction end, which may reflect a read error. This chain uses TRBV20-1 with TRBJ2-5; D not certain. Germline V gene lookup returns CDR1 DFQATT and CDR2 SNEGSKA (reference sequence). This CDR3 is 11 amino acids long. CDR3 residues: CSAGGEETQSF. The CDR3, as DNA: TGCAGTGCTGGCGGAGAAGAGACCCAGTCCTTC.

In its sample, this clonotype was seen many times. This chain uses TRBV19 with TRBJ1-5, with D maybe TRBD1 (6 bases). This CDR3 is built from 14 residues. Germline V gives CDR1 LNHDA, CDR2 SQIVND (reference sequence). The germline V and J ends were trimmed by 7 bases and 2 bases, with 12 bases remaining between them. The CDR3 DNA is TGTGCCAGTAATACGAACAGGGGCAATCAGCCCCAGCATTTT. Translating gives CASNTNRGNQPQHF. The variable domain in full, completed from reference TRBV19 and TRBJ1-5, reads DGGITQSPKYLFRKEGQNVTLSCEQNLNHDAMYWYRQDPGQGLRLIYYSQIVNDFQKGDIAEGYSVSREKKESFPLTVTSAQKNPTAFYLCASNTNRGNQPQHFGDGTRLSIL.

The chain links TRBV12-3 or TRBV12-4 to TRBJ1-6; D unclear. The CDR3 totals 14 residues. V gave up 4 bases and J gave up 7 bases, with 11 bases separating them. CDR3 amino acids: CASSSAGSNSPLHF. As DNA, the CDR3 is TGTGCCAGCAGTTCGGCAGGCAGCAATTCACCCCTCCACTTT.

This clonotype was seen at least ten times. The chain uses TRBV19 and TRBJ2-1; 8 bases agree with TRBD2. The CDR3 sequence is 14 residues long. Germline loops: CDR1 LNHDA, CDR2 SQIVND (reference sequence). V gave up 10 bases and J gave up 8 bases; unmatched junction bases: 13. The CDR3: CATGGVAGSDEQFF. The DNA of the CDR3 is TGTGCCACCGGAGGGGTAGCGGGGTCGGATGAGCAGTTCTTC.

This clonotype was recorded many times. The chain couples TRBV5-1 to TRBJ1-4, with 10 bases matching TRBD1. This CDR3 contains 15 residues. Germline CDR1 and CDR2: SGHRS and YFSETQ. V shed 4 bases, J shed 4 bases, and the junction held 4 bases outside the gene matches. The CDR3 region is CASSRGTGVNEKLFF. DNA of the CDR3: TGCGCCAGCAGCCGCGGGACAGGGGTTAATGAAAAACTGTTTTTT. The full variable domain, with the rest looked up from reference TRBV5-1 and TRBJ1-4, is KAGVTQTPRYLIKTRGQQVTLSCSPISGHRSVSWYQQTPGQGLQFLFEYFSETQRNKGNFPGRFSGRQFSNSRSEMNVSTLELGDSALYLCASSRGTGVNEKLFFGSGTQLSVL.

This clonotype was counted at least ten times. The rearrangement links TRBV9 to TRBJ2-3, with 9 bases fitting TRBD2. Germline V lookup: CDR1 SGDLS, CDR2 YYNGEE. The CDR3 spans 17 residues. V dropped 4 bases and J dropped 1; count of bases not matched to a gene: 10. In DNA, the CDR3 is TGTGCCAGCAGCTTCACCCGGGAGCGGGGGGGCACAGATACGCAGTATTTT. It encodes CASSFTRERGGTDTQYF.